The 12 T cell receptor beta chains below were found in one sample sequenced in a study of early stage breast cancer tumors. Profiled with immunoSEQ multiplex PCR; TCRdb holds only in-frame clones, not every one. The table shows roughly 14,000 clones, with roughly 84% occurring only once. The sequenced material came from normal breast tissue next to the tumor. Receptors were obtained from a person aged 30-39 years with breast cancer.

CDR3 in amino acids: CASSYLPNTEAFF. In DNA, the CDR3 is TGTGCCAGCAGTTACTTGCCGAACACTGAAGCTTTCTTT. This chain uses TRBV6-5 with TRBJ1-1; D is undetermined. Germline assignment: CDR1 MNHEY and CDR2 SVGAGI. The V and J ends lost 1 base and 1 base respectively, with 4 bases between them. The CDR3 has 13 amino acids.

The V call is TRBV7-8, the J call TRBJ2-5; 8 bases align to TRBD2. CDR1 is SGHVS, CDR2 FQNEAQ, per germline. This CDR3 is built from 17 residues. The V and J ends lost 3 bases and 5 bases, in that order; junction bases with no gene match: 14. Here the CDR3 reads CASSFFADAGGWETQYF. The DNA for the CDR3 is TGTGCCAGCAGCTTTTTTGCGGATGCGGGAGGATGGGAGACCCAGTACTTC.

The V and J genes are TRBV7-8 and TRBJ2-1, with 14 bases fitting TRBD2. The J segment lost 4 bases and the V segment lost 3 bases, leaving 14 bases of the junction unmatched. This CDR3 spans 20 amino acids. Per the germline V gene, CDR1 is SGHVS and CDR2 is FQNEAQ. The CDR3 here is CASSFAGTSGRATRYNEQFF. In DNA, the CDR3 is TGTGCCAGCAGCTTTGCCGGGACTAGCGGGAGAGCGACGAGGTACAATGAGCAGTTCTTC.

The rearrangement uses TRBV6-5 and TRBJ2-7, with TRBD1 as a possible D gene (5 bases). Trimming left V 0 bases short and J 5 bases short, with 14 bases between. CDR1 and CDR2 from the germline V gene are MNHEY and SVGAGI. The CDR3 length is 15 residues. CDR3 nucleotide sequence: TGTGCCAGCAGTTACTCCCCCAGGGTCTGGAACGAGCAGTACTTC. It is translated as CASSYSPRVWNEQYF.

This chain links TRBV7-2 with TRBJ2-3, with TRBD2 matching over 13 bases. CDR1 SGHTA and CDR2 FQGNSA come from the germline V gene. V lost 3 bases to trimming and J lost 2 bases; unmatched junction nucleotides: 5. The CDR3 has 17 amino acids. In DNA form, the CDR3 reads TGTGCCAGCAGCTTTAGGACTAGCGGGAGCCCCACAGATACGCAGTATTTT. It encodes CASSFRTSGSPTDTQYF. The full variable domain, completed using reference TRBV7-2 and TRBJ2-3, is GAGVSQSPSNKVTEKGKDVELRCDPISGHTALYWYRQSLGQGLEFLIYFQGNSAPDKSGLPSDRFSAERTGGSVSTLTIQRTQQEDSAVYLCASSFRTSGSPTDTQYFGPGTRLTVL.

The genes are TRBV19 and TRBJ1-2; 10 bases align to TRBD1. With V trimmed by 5 bases and J by 5 bases, 14 bases remained unmatched. The germline gives CDR1 LNHDA, CDR2 SQIVND (reference sequence). This CDR3 has 17 amino acids. In nucleotides, the CDR3 is TGTGCCAGTAGTCCCTTCCGACAGGGGGCGCGTCGGTATGGCTACACCTTC. Residues: CASSPFRQGARRYGYTF. The full variable domain, its missing parts supplied by reference TRBV19 and TRBJ1-2, is DGGITQSPKYLFRKEGQNVTLSCEQNLNHDAMYWYRQDPGQGLRLIYYSQIVNDFQKGDIAEGYSVSREKKESFPLTVTSAQKNPTAFYLCASSPFRQGARRYGYTFGSGTRLTVV.

In its sample, this clone was seen once. The rearrangement links TRBV2 to TRBJ2-7; TRBD1 aligns across 11 bases. J gave up 2 bases and V 0 bases, and 9 bases lay outside the gene matches. The CDR3 contains 18 residues. Germline CDR1 and CDR2: SNHLY and FYNNEI. The CDR3 DNA reads TGTGCCAGCAGTGAAGCGCATTGGGGGACAGGGGGTCCCTACGAGCAGTACTTC. Translating gives CASSEAHWGTGGPYEQYF.

The chain has TRBV27 and TRBJ1-1; 8 bases fit TRBD1. This CDR3 has 15 residues. Germline V CDR1 and CDR2: MNHEY, SMNVEV (reference sequence). V trimming: 6 bases; J trimming: 5 bases; junction bases outside the gene matches: 11. The CDR3 spells CASRPPDRGRTEAFF. In DNA form, the CDR3 reads TGTGCCAGCAGGCCCCCCGACAGGGGAAGAACTGAAGCTTTCTTT.

This clone was seen more than once but under ten times. The chain is built from TRBV10-1 and TRBJ2-7; D remains unclear. V lost 3 bases to trimming and J lost 0 bases, with 0 bases between them. Germline V gene data show CDR1 as WNHNN and CDR2 as SYGVQD (reference sequence). This CDR3 region has 11 residues. Here the CDR3 DNA reads TGCGCCAGCAGTGACTCCTACGAGCAGTACTTC. Its translation is CASSDSYEQYF.

The chain links TRBV30 to TRBJ1-4; D remains unclear. Germline-derived CDR1 and CDR2 are GTSNPN and SVGIG (reference sequence). The CDR3 consists of 13 residues. V gave up 6 bases and J gave up 5 bases, with 13 bases separating them. This chain's CDR3 is CACSRVENEKLFF. CDR3 coding DNA: TGTGCCTGCTCGCGGGTGGAGAATGAAAAACTGTTTTTT.

This chain joins TRBV6-5 and TRBJ2-7; D tentatively reads TRBD1 or TRBD2 (5 bases each). The CDR3 consists of 15 residues. V dropped 10 bases and J dropped 5 bases, with 24 bases sitting between them. CDR1 and CDR2 (germline): MNHEY, SVGAGI. In nucleotides, the CDR3 is TGTGCCACCGGGGACGGTATGGGATGGGCAAACGAGCAGTACTTC. Its translation: CATGDGMGWANEQYF.

The chain carries TRBV6-5 and TRBJ1-2, with TRBD1 as a possible D gene (5 bases). The CDR3 has 15 amino acids. Germline values: CDR1 MNHEY, CDR2 SVGAGI. V lost 6 bases, J lost 5 bases, and 19 bases lay in between. As DNA, the CDR3 is TGTGCCAGCAGCCGATTTTTAAGGGGCGGGTATGGCTACACCTTC. The encoded protein is CASSRFLRGGYGYTF.